This passage covers 2 T cell receptor beta chains from one sample sequenced in a study of blood T cell repertoires in COVID-19. The data were produced by immunoSEQ multiplex PCR, yet TCRdb's version contains in-frame clones alone and is incomplete. There are about 280,000 clones in the sample; roughly 85% occur only once, and 2% to 3% lies in the top ten. Sequencing was done on a sample of PBMCs or T cells enriched from blood (not recorded which). These receptors originate from a woman aged 50 to 65 who had recovered from COVID-19.

The chain recombines TRBV6-2 or TRBV6-3 with TRBJ2-5, with 12 bases fitting TRBD2. V dropped 4 bases and J dropped 0; count of bases not matched to a gene: 6. This CDR3 contains 17 residues. Germline-derived CDR1 and CDR2 are MNHEY and SVGEGT. The DNA for the CDR3 is TGTGCCAGCAGTTCCGGACTAGCGGGAATTTACCAAGAGACCCAGTACTTC. Its protein is CASSSGLAGIYQETQYF.

This clone was detected a few times. The CDR3 DNA follows: TGTGCCAGCAGCCCTTACGGGGACACAATCAGGGACTATGGCTACACCTTC. The encoded protein is CASSPYGDTIRDYGYTF. The chain carries TRBV3-1 (or the pseudogene TRBV3-2) and TRBJ1-2, with TRBD1 as a possible D gene (6 bases). Trimming cost V 4 bases and J 3 bases, with 21 bases left between them. Germline V CDR1 and CDR2: LGHDT, YNNKEL (reference sequence). The CDR3 covers 17 residues.